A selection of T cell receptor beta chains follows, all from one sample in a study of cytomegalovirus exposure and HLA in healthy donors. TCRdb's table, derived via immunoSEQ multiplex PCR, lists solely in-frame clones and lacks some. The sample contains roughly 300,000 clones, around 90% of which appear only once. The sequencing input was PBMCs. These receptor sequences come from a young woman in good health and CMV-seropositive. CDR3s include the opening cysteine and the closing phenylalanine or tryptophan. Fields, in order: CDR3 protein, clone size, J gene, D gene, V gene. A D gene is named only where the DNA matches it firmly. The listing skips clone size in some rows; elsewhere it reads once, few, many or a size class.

cdr3_aa: CASSERFGGSGNTEAFF; clone_size: -; j_call: TRBJ1-1; d_call: -; v_call: TRBV25-1
cdr3_aa: CASSLEDKNTGELFF; clone_size: -; j_call: TRBJ2-2; d_call: -; v_call: TRBV5-1
cdr3_aa: CASRRARGDYGYTF; clone_size: -; j_call: TRBJ1-2; d_call: -; v_call: TRBV27
cdr3_aa: CASSLSRDYPGMGTYEQYF; clone_size: -; j_call: TRBJ2-7; d_call: -; v_call: TRBV7-6
cdr3_aa: CASSLGGARAKNIQYF; clone_size: -; j_call: TRBJ2-4; d_call: -; v_call: TRBV28
cdr3_aa: CASRAGDSYTDTQYF; clone_size: -; j_call: TRBJ2-3; d_call: TRBD2; v_call: TRBV6-5
cdr3_aa: CASSLVLRGANTGELFF; clone_size: -; j_call: TRBJ2-2; d_call: -; v_call: TRBV5-1
cdr3_aa: CASSWGRDSQYF; clone_size: -; j_call: TRBJ2-5; d_call: -; v_call: TRBV5-6
cdr3_aa: CASNPALAGGNYNEQFF; clone_size: few; j_call: TRBJ2-1; d_call: -; v_call: TRBV21-1
cdr3_aa: CASSLGRYEKLFF; clone_size: -; j_call: TRBJ1-4; d_call: -; v_call: TRBV7-9
cdr3_aa: CASSLVSLAGLETQYF; clone_size: once; j_call: TRBJ2-5; d_call: TRBD2; v_call: TRBV5-1
cdr3_aa: CASSLGGFGDNSPLHF; clone_size: -; j_call: TRBJ1-6; d_call: -; v_call: TRBV7-2
cdr3_aa: CASNLGGLEAFF; clone_size: -; j_call: TRBJ1-1; d_call: -; v_call: TRBV19
cdr3_aa: CSVPERGSYNEQFF; clone_size: -; j_call: TRBJ2-1; d_call: -; v_call: TRBV29-1
cdr3_aa: CSAPERYNEQFF; clone_size: -; j_call: TRBJ2-1; d_call: -; v_call: TRBV29-1
cdr3_aa: CASSVYATNEKLFF; clone_size: -; j_call: TRBJ1-4; d_call: -; v_call: TRBV6-1
cdr3_aa: CASSLVAGGYNEQFF; clone_size: -; j_call: TRBJ2-1; d_call: TRBD2; v_call: TRBV5-4
cdr3_aa: CASSLVGDEQFF; clone_size: -; j_call: TRBJ2-1; d_call: -; v_call: TRBV27
cdr3_aa: CASSEGTYYGYTF; clone_size: -; j_call: TRBJ1-2; d_call: -; v_call: TRBV6-1
cdr3_aa: CASSPRALSGTPYEQYF; clone_size: -; j_call: TRBJ2-7; d_call: -; v_call: TRBV7-9
cdr3_aa: CASSQDRVEELFF; clone_size: -; j_call: TRBJ2-2; d_call: -; v_call: TRBV4-3
cdr3_aa: CASSPGWNGYTF; clone_size: -; j_call: TRBJ1-2; d_call: -; v_call: TRBV19
cdr3_aa: CASQGWGQQETQYF; clone_size: -; j_call: TRBJ2-5; d_call: -; v_call: TRBV28
cdr3_aa: CASSFADTYNEQFF; clone_size: -; j_call: TRBJ2-1; d_call: -; v_call: TRBV27
cdr3_aa: CASSADRLWTEAFF; clone_size: -; j_call: TRBJ1-1; d_call: -; v_call: TRBV11-2
cdr3_aa: CASSQDNGGWAEAFF; clone_size: few; j_call: TRBJ1-1; d_call: -; v_call: TRBV4-3
cdr3_aa: CASRRTSGYNEQFF; clone_size: -; j_call: TRBJ2-1; d_call: TRBD2; v_call: TRBV2
cdr3_aa: CASSLVAGVKETQYF; clone_size: -; j_call: TRBJ2-5; d_call: TRBD2; v_call: TRBV5-1
cdr3_aa: CASSVQDRGYETQYF; clone_size: -; j_call: TRBJ2-5; d_call: -; v_call: TRBV5-1
cdr3_aa: CASSLDGYEQYF; clone_size: -; j_call: TRBJ2-7; d_call: -; v_call: TRBV6-1